Below are 15 T cell receptor beta chains sequenced from a single sample in a study of CD8 T cells in Susac syndrome. RNA totalling roughly 0.45 to 1 ug underwent reverse transcription with random hexamers. TCRdb ran MiXCR on the immunoSEQ multiplex PCR reads and lists one entry per CDR3 protein. The data show tens of thousands of distinct CDR3 sequences, 85% to 95% seen once. Sequenced sample: CD4+ T cells from PBMCs. All receptors derive from a human donor with Susac syndrome.

The J gene is TRBJ2-4, the V gene TRBV19, with 7 bases lining up with TRBD2. The CDR3 length is 16 residues. V was pared by 3 bases and J by 8 bases, with 13 bases of the junction left unmatched. The germline gives CDR1 LNHDA, CDR2 SQIVND (reference sequence). CDR3: CASSMRYGSGRDIQYF. In nucleotides, the CDR3 is TGTGCCAGTAGTATGCGTTATGGGTCAGGGAGGGACATTCAGTACTTC.

This chain connects TRBV5-1 to TRBJ1-3; possibly TRBD1 for D (6 bases). Germline V gene sequence: CDR1 SGHRS, CDR2 YFSETQ. V shed 0 bases and J shed 0 bases, with 7 bases lying between them. This CDR3 region has 15 residues. The CDR3 DNA follows: TGCGCCAGCAGCTTGGCAGGGGTCTCTGGAAACACCATATATTTT. Residues: CASSLAGVSGNTIYF.

V gene TRBV29-1 combines with J gene TRBJ2-7; tentative D call: TRBD1 (6 bases). Germline CDR1 reads SQVTM; CDR2 reads ANQGSEA. CDR3 length: 11 residues. The germline V and J ends were trimmed by 7 bases and 5 bases, with 12 bases remaining between them. The CDR3 loop is CSGSRGNEQYF. The CDR3 bases are TGCAGCGGAAGCAGGGGAAACGAGCAGTACTTC.

The chain couples TRBV6-1 to TRBJ1-5, with 8 bases identical to TRBD1. Germline V gene sequence: CDR1 MNHNS, CDR2 SASEGT. J gave up 7 bases and V 3 bases, and 2 bases lay outside the gene matches. This CDR3 contains 13 residues. The CDR3 DNA reads TGTGCCAGCAGTGAGGGACAGGTCCAGCCCCAGCATTTT. It translates to CASSEGQVQPQHF.

The rearrangement joins TRBV28 to TRBJ2-7; possibly TRBD1 for D (5 bases). The ends were cut back, 6 bases at V and 7 bases at J, with 28 bases in the middle. Germline CDR1 MDHEN, CDR2 SYDVKM. This CDR3 region has 17 residues. This chain's CDR3 is CASRPAQGFDWPQEQYF. CDR3 nucleotide sequence: TGTGCCAGCAGACCCGCGCAGGGTTTTGACTGGCCACAAGAGCAGTACTTC.

This chain joins TRBV6-5 and TRBJ2-7, with 12 bases matching TRBD1. The CDR3 extends over 17 amino acids. The germline gives CDR1 MNHEY, CDR2 SVGAGI. The V segment lost 1 base and the J segment 6 bases; nucleotides outside the gene matches: 10. The CDR3 DNA reads TGTGCCAGCAGTTACTTGGGAACCGGGACAGGGGGCGGCGAGCAGTACTTC. It specifies CASSYLGTGTGGGEQYF.

In nucleotides, the CDR3 is TGTGCCAGCAGTCGCATTAACAACTTAGCCAAAAACATTCAGTACTTC. This gives the protein CASSRINNLAKNIQYF. This chain links TRBV28 with TRBJ2-4; D is ambiguous. The length of the CDR3 is 16 residues. The germline CDR1 and CDR2 sequences are MDHEN and SYDVKM. Trimming took 5 bases from V and 0 from J, leaving 14 bases between them.

The V call is TRBV20-1, the J call TRBJ2-1; no clear D gene. The CDR3 is 13 amino acids. The V and J ends lost 5 bases and 6 bases respectively, with 14 bases between them. CDR1 is DFQATT and CDR2 is SNEGSKA in the germline V gene (reference sequence). CDR3 amino acids: CSAARDPGNEQFF. The CDR3, as DNA: TGCAGTGCTGCCCGAGACCCCGGCAATGAGCAGTTCTTC.

A note on this clonotype: The junction departs from germline at one end; a sequencing error may be responsible. The genes are TRBV28 and TRBJ2-3; TRBD2 aligns across 8 bases. There are 15 residues in the CDR3. Germline V CDR1 and CDR2: MDHEN, SYDVKM. Written as DNA, the CDR3 is TGTGCCACCAGTCCGGGGGGGAGTAGGACAGATACGCAGTATTTT. Translating gives CATSPGGSRTDTQYF.

The chain employs TRBV29-1 and TRBJ2-6, with D hard to call. Per the germline V gene, CDR1 is SQVTM and CDR2 is ANQGSEA. The CDR3 is 13 amino acids. Trimming took off 7 bases at V and 0 bases at J, with 7 bases between the two ends. CDR3: CSAQSSGANVLTF. The CDR3 DNA follows: TGCAGCGCACAGAGCTCTGGGGCCAACGTCCTGACTTTC. Looking up the rest from reference TRBV29-1 and TRBJ2-6 gives the full variable domain: SAVISQKPSRDICQRGTSLTIQCQVDSQVTMMFWYRQQPGQSLTLIATANQGSEATYESGFVIDKFPISRPNLTFSTLTVSNMSPEDSSIYLCSAQSSGANVLTFGAGSRLTVL.

V is TRBV28 and J is TRBJ2-7; D possibly uses TRBD1 or TRBD2 (6 bases each). The germline CDR1 and CDR2 sequences are MDHEN and SYDVKM. V lost 8 bases and J 2 bases, leaving 16 bases between the germline ends. This CDR3 region has 14 residues. The CDR3: CASYHRGPPYEQYF. As DNA, the CDR3 is TGTGCCAGCTATCACCGGGGGCCCCCCTACGAGCAGTACTTC.

This chain joins TRBV29-1 and TRBJ2-3; TRBD2 is a possible D gene (6 bases). The germline V and J ends were trimmed by 5 bases and 4 bases, with 10 bases remaining between them. This CDR3 spans 12 amino acids. CDR1 and CDR2 (germline): SQVTM, ANQGSEA. CDR3 sequence reads: CSVIPGADTQYF. CDR3 nucleotide sequence: TGCAGCGTTATCCCGGGGGCAGATACGCAGTATTTT.

V usage is TRBV4-1 and J usage is TRBJ2-1; 7 bases match TRBD2. V lost 1 base and J lost 9; bases outside the gene matches: 12. The CDR3 runs 16 residues. Germline assignment: CDR1 MGHRA and CDR2 YSYEKL. The CDR3 DNA sequence: TGCGCCAGCAGCCAAGGTGTCGGACTAGTGGGCGGTGAGCAGTTCTTC. The encoded protein is CASSQGVGLVGGEQFF.

The genes are TRBV6-2 or TRBV6-3 and TRBJ1-5, with TRBD1 identical over 8 bases. V gave up 6 bases and J gave up 7 bases; unmatched junction bases: 5. The CDR3 has 13 residues. Germline lookup yields CDR1 MNHEY and CDR2 SVGEGT. The CDR3 loop reads CASRSDRVQPQHF. CDR3 in DNA: TGTGCCAGCAGATCGGACAGGGTCCAGCCCCAGCATTTT.

CDR3 nucleotide sequence: TGCAGCGCCAGGGAGGCGAACACTGAAGCTTTCTTT. Residues: CSAREANTEAFF. This chain connects TRBV29-1 to TRBJ1-1; tentatively, D is TRBD1 (5 bases). Trimming shortened V by 7 bases and J by 1 base, and 10 bases separated the two germline ends. CDR3 length equals 12 residues. CDR1 is SQVTM, CDR2 ANQGSEA, per germline. The variable domain in full, completed from reference TRBV29-1 and TRBJ1-1, reads SAVISQKPSRDICQRGTSLTIQCQVDSQVTMMFWYRQQPGQSLTLIATANQGSEATYESGFVIDKFPISRPNLTFSTLTVSNMSPEDSSIYLCSAREANTEAFFGQGTRLTVV.